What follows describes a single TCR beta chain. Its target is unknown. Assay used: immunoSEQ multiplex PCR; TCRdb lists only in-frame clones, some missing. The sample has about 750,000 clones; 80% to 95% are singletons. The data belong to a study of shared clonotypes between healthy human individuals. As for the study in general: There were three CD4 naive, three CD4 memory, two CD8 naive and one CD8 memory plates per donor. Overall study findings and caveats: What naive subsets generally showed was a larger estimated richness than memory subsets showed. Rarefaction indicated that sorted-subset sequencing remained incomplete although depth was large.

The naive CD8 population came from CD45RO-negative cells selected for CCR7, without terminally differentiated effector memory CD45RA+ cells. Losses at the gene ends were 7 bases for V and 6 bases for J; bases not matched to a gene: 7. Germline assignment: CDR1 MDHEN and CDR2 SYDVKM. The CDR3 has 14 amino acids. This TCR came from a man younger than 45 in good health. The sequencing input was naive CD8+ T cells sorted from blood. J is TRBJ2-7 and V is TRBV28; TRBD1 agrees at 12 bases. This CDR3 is CASTITGQGAEQYF. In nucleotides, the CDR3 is TGTGCCAGCACCATAACGGGACAGGGGGCCGAGCAGTACTTC.